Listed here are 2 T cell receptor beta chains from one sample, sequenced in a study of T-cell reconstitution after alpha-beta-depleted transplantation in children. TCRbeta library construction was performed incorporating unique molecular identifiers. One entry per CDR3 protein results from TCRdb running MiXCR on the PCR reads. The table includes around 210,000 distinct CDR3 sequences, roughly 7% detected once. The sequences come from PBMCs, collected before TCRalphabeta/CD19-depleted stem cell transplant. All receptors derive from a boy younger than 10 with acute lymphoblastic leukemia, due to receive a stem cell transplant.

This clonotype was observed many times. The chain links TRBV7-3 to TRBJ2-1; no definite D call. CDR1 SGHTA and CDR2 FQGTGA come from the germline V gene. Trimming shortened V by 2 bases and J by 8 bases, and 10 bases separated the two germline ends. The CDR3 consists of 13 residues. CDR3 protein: CASSLGLRDEQFF. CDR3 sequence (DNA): TGTGCCAGCAGCTTAGGCCTCAGAGATGAGCAGTTCTTC. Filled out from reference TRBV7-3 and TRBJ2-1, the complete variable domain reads GAGVSQTPSNKVTEKGKYVELRCDPISGHTALYWYRQSLGQGPEFLIYFQGTGAADDSGLPNDRFFAVRPEGSVSTLKIQRTERGDSAVYLCASSLGLRDEQFFGPGTRLTVL.

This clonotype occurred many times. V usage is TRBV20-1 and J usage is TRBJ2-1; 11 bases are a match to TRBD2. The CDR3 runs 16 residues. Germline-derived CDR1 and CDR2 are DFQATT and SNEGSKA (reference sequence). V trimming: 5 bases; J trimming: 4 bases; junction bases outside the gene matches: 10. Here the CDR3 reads CSASKLAGGPYNEQFF. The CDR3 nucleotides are TGCAGTGCTTCAAAGCTAGCGGGAGGACCATACAATGAGCAGTTCTTC.